These 8 T cell receptor beta chains were all obtained from the same sample, sequenced in a study of blood T cell repertoires in COVID-19. Some clones are missing from TCRdb's copy, which holds only in-frame ones; the method was immunoSEQ multiplex PCR. The top ten hold approximately 1.8% of the sample, which has fewer than 350,000 clones, about 87% seen once. The sample consisted of peripheral blood. These receptors were taken from a woman aged 25 to 39 with COVID-19, enrolled during active disease.

The chain links TRBV7-9 to TRBJ2-7, with a tentative D call TRBD2 (6 bases). V lost 2 bases and J lost 5, with 22 bases in between. Per germline, CDR1 SEHNR and CDR2 FQNEAQ (reference sequence). This CDR3 spans 17 amino acids. CDR3 loop: CASSLSAHREQRHEQYF. CDR3 DNA sequence: TGTGCCAGCAGCTTATCAGCCCACCGGGAGCAGCGTCACGAGCAGTACTTC.

The J gene is TRBJ2-7, the V gene TRBV12-3 or TRBV12-4; 8 bases are a match to TRBD1. The junction had 4 bases not matched to a gene; V was cut back by 5 bases and J by 4 bases. The CDR3 sequence is 13 residues long. CDR3 coding DNA: TGTGCCAGCAGTCTACGACAGGGGTACGAGCAGTACGTC. It codes for CASSLRQGYEQYV.

This chain links TRBV29-1 with TRBJ1-2, with D possibly being TRBD1 (6 bases). Germline loops: CDR1 SQVTM, CDR2 ANQGSEA. Trimming cost V 7 bases and J 6 bases, with 15 bases left between them. CDR3 length equals 12 residues. CDR3 sequence (DNA): TGCAGCGCCTTCGACAGGAGAGATGGCTACACCTTC. Translation: CSAFDRRDGYTF.

V is TRBV7-9 and J is TRBJ1-3; D remains unclear. This CDR3 is built from 15 residues. The V gene's germline CDR1 is SEHNR and CDR2 FQNEAQ (reference sequence). The V end was cut by 5 bases, the J end by 0 bases, with 11 bases between. CDR3 in DNA: TGTGCCAGCAGCCGGATTAGGAGCTCTGGAAACACCATATATTTT. Translating it yields CASSRIRSSGNTIYF.

This clone has a handful of counts. The chain joins TRBV2 to TRBJ1-5, with 8 bases lining up with TRBD1. The trim removed 2 bases at V and 6 bases at J, leaving 6 bases unmatched. There are 15 residues in the CDR3. Germline V gene lookup returns CDR1 SNHLY and CDR2 FYNNEI. The CDR3 sequence is CASSEQGARGQPQHF. CDR3 DNA sequence: TGTGCCAGCAGTGAACAGGGGGCGAGGGGTCAGCCCCAGCATTTT.

The chain has TRBV18 and TRBJ2-1; the match to TRBD2 covers 10 bases. The junction had 8 bases not matched to a gene; V was cut back by 6 bases and J by 6 bases. Germline values: CDR1 KGHSH, CDR2 LQKENI. The CDR3 is 15 amino acids. The CDR3 region has the DNA TGTGCCAGCTCCCGAGACAGCGGGGGGGCCAATGAGCAGTTCTTC. This codes for CASSRDSGGANEQFF.

The chain is built from TRBV5-1 and TRBJ1-4; 8 bases are shared with TRBD1. CDR1 is SGHRS, CDR2 YFSETQ, per germline. The CDR3 contains 15 residues. Trimming took 0 bases from V and 5 from J; bases not matched to a gene: 3. The DNA for the CDR3 is TGCGCCAGCAGCTTGGGGACAGGGCTAAATGAAAAACTGTTTTTT. Protein product: CASSLGTGLNEKLFF.

The rearrangement links TRBV4-3 to TRBJ1-2, with 9 bases aligning to TRBD1. Germline-derived CDR1 and CDR2 are LGHNA and YSLEER. Unmatched junction bases numbered 6, after V lost 3 bases and J lost 1 base. This CDR3 has 16 amino acids. The CDR3 nucleotides read TGCGCCAGCAGCCAGCAGCCGGGACAGGGTAACTATGGCTACACCTTC. Translation: CASSQQPGQGNYGYTF.